This T cell receptor (beta chain) was obtained from a study of regulatory T cells in long-lasting Graves disease. Time point defined: newly diagnosed GD, antithyroid drugs for less than 3 months. Scientists built the TCR library using RNA that was extracted from PBMCs. This CDR3 contains 18 residues. V was trimmed by 3 bases and J by 0 bases, leaving 17 bases between them. Per germline, CDR1 LNHDA and CDR2 SQIVND (reference sequence). Both iRepertoire HTBI primers and Arm-PCR of CDR3 regions were used to build the TCR beta libraries. Using its own MiXCR run on the multiplex PCR reads, TCRdb lists one record per CDR3 protein. The sample comprises a few hundred thousand distinct CDR3 sequences, 10% to 15% of which are singletons, and approximately 17% rests with the top ten. The same specimen was also included in a second study, on T cells in Graves' hyperthyroidism and ophthalmopathy.

Specimen: peripheral blood mononuclear cells (PBMCs), collected at new diagnosis, from a patient treated with antithyroid drugs. The source of this sequence is a woman between 18 and 29 years old with Graves disease. The chain has TRBV19 and TRBJ2-2, with D tentatively TRBD2 (6 bases). In DNA form, the CDR3 reads TGTGCCAGTAGTATTGGGCTAGCGCCATACCCGAACACCGGGGAGCTGTTTTTT. This gives the protein CASSIGLAPYPNTGELFF.